This T cell receptor beta chain is from a study of blood T cell repertoires in COVID-19. The CDR3 is made up of 14 amino acids. Germline-derived CDR1 and CDR2 are SGHTS and YDEGEE. V lost 4 bases and J lost 4; bases outside the gene matches: 3. Method: immunoSEQ multiplex PCR; TCRdb's copy keeps in-frame clones and lacks some. The sample yields approximately 79,000 clones, 70% to 85% seen once. This clone was observed once. The gene calls are TRBV5-8 and TRBJ2-1, with TRBD1 matching 9 bases. The source material was peripheral blood. This TCR was sampled from a woman in her 50s with acute or convalescent COVID-19. The CDR3 is CASSPGTGYNEQFF. Written as DNA, the CDR3 is TGTGCCAGCAGCCCAGGGACAGGGTACAATGAGCAGTTCTTC. The full variable domain, rest sourced from reference TRBV5-8 and TRBJ2-1, is EAGVTQSPTHLIKTRGQQATLRCSPISGHTSVYWYQQALGLGLQFLLWYDEGEERNRGNFPPRFSGRQFPNYSSELNVNALELEDSALYLCASSPGTGYNEQFFGPGTRLTVL.